Shown below are 27 T cell receptor beta chains from a single sample sequenced in a study of T cells in localized non-small cell lung cancer. Only in-frame clones appear in the TCRdb table, and some are missing; sequencing was by immunoSEQ multiplex PCR. Among tens of thousands of clones listed, about 88% were seen once. Specimen: peripheral blood, collected before any cancer treatment. Source of these receptors: a man aged 40-75 years with stage I lung adenocarcinoma.

The gene calls are TRBV18 and TRBJ2-5, with D unclear. The CDR3 is 14 amino acids. The germline CDR1 and CDR2 sequences are KGHSH and LQKENI. V lost 2 bases and J lost 2, with 9 bases in between. Here the CDR3 DNA reads TGTGCCAGCTCACCAAGCCGATCACAAGAGACCCAGTACTTC. Its protein is CASSPSRSQETQYF. The entire variable domain, with the rest obtained from reference TRBV18 and TRBJ2-5, is as follows: NAGVMQNPRHLVRRRGQEARLRCSPMKGHSHVYWYRQLPEEGLKFMVYLQKENIIDESGMPKERFSAEFPKEGPSILRIQQVVRGDSAAYFCASSPSRSQETQYFGPGTRLLVL.

This clone was observed a handful of times. The J gene is TRBJ2-2, the V gene TRBV2; D remains unclear. Germline CDR1 reads SNHLY; CDR2 reads FYNNEI. The CDR3 contains 13 residues. V lost 7 bases to trimming and J lost 4 bases, with 10 bases between them. The CDR3 region has the DNA TGTGCCAGCACCGAATCCAGCACCGGGGAGCTGTTTTTT. Translation: CASTESSTGELFF.

This chain links TRBV2 with TRBJ1-4; D perhaps matches TRBD1 (6 bases). CDR1 and CDR2 (germline): SNHLY, FYNNEI. V was trimmed by 6 bases and J by 8 bases, leaving 19 bases between them. The CDR3 contains 15 residues. The CDR3 protein is CASRGGRVAGEKLFF. CDR3 DNA: TGTGCCAGCAGAGGGGGACGAGTCGCGGGAGAAAAACTGTTTTTT.

There are a few counts of this clone. The rearrangement joins TRBV27 to TRBJ1-4, with 10 bases lining up with TRBD1. Germline V gene sequence: CDR1 MNHEY, CDR2 SMNVEV (reference sequence). Trimming cost V 5 bases and J 7 bases; bases outside gene matches: 7. The CDR3 runs to 15 residues. CDR3 in amino acids: CASSPWTGGGEKLFF. In DNA form, the CDR3 reads TGTGCCAGCAGTCCTTGGACAGGGGGGGGTGAAAAACTGTTTTTT.

This chain uses TRBV10-1 with TRBJ1-1; D might be TRBD1 (5 bases). Deletions cut 4 bases from V and 3 bases from J, with 12 bases between. Germline V gives CDR1 WNHNN, CDR2 SYGVQD (reference sequence). The CDR3 spans 14 residues. The CDR3 coding sequence is TGCGCCAGCAGTGGGGCAGGGTTGGACACTGAAGCTTTCTTT. Translated: CASSGAGLDTEAFF.

The chain carries TRBV4-2 and TRBJ1-3; TRBD1 aligns across 7 bases. The germline V gene has CDR1 LGHNA and CDR2 YNFKEQ. The J segment lost 4 bases and the V segment lost 5 bases, leaving 8 bases of the junction unmatched. CDR3 length: 15 residues. The CDR3 DNA is TGTGCCAGCAGCTCCGACAGGGTACCAGGAAACACCATATATTTT. Translating it yields CASSSDRVPGNTIYF.

The J gene is TRBJ2-2, the V gene TRBV11-2; D not resolved. This CDR3 is built from 14 residues. Germline V gene lookup returns CDR1 SGHAT and CDR2 FQNNGV. With 3 bases removed from V and 6 bases from J, the gap between germline ends came to 11 bases. The CDR3 here is CASSFQRSAGELFF. The CDR3 DNA reads TGTGCCAGCAGCTTTCAGAGGTCGGCCGGGGAGCTGTTTTTT.

The chain couples TRBV4-2 to TRBJ1-6; D ambiguous. V was clipped by 0 bases and J by 9 bases, with 12 bases between them. Germline CDR1 is LGHNA and CDR2 is YNFKEQ. This CDR3 contains 15 residues. Here the CDR3 reads CASSQELRGFSPLHF. CDR3 in DNA: TGTGCCAGCAGCCAAGAGCTACGTGGGTTTTCACCCCTCCACTTT.

Concerning this clone itself: Other nucleotide sequences in the sample specify the same CDR3. The chain carries TRBV5-1 and TRBJ2-7; no definite D call. Per the germline V gene, CDR1 is SGHRS and CDR2 is YFSETQ. V shed 2 bases and J shed 3 bases, with 9 bases lying between them. This CDR3 has 13 amino acids. The CDR3 here is CASSLMGNYEQYF. CDR3 in DNA: TGCGCCAGCAGCTTAATGGGGAACTACGAGCAGTACTTC.

This clone has just a few counts. Sequence at one end of the junction differs from germline and may be a read error. This rearrangement joins TRBV2 to TRBJ1-5, with D unresolved. Germline V CDR1 and CDR2: SNHLY, FYNNEI. CDR3 size: 13 residues. The CDR3 nucleotides are TGTGCCAGCAGGGAAGATTCGGGTCAGCCCCAGCATTTT. It translates to CASREDSGQPQHF. Supplemented by reference TRBV2 and TRBJ1-5, the full variable domain reads EPEVTQTPSHQVTQMGQEVILRCVPISNHLYFYWYRQILGQKVEFLVSFYNNEISEKSEIFDDQFSVERPDGSNFTLKIRSTKLEDSAMYFCASREDSGQPQHFGDGTRLSIL.

This chain uses TRBV15 with TRBJ1-5; 9 bases are shared with TRBD1. Germline CDR1 and CDR2: LNHNV and YYDKDF (reference sequence). CDR3 length: 17 residues. Trimming at V came to 3 bases and at J to 7 bases, leaving 13 bases not matched to a gene. The CDR3 spells CATSSHRDREDRQPQHF. The CDR3 DNA sequence: TGTGCCACCAGCAGCCACCGGGACAGGGAGGATAGGCAGCCCCAGCATTTT.

This clone was counted a few times. This chain uses TRBV4-1 with TRBJ1-2; weak D call: TRBD1 (5 bases). In germline, CDR1 is MGHRA, CDR2 YSYEKL. The CDR3 is 14 residues long. V shed 5 bases and J shed 2 bases, with 12 bases lying between them. The CDR3 DNA is TGCGCCAGCAGCGACATCCGGGACAACTATGGCTACACCTTC. It yields the protein CASSDIRDNYGYTF.

The chain combines TRBV19 with TRBJ2-5; 10 nucleotides match TRBD2. The germline V gene encodes CDR1 LNHDA and CDR2 SQIVND (reference sequence). The CDR3 consists of 15 residues. V shed 7 bases, J shed 4 bases, and the junction held 9 bases outside the gene matches. In DNA form, the CDR3 reads TGTGCCAGTAAGATCGCTAGCGGGAGTGGAGAGACCCAGTACTTC. Protein product: CASKIASGSGETQYF.

This clone was counted a single time. This rearrangement joins TRBV19 to TRBJ2-4; TRBD2 agrees at 9 bases. The CDR3 is made up of 17 amino acids. Germline V CDR1 and CDR2: LNHDA, SQIVND (reference sequence). The V gene end was trimmed by 5 bases and the J gene end by 7 bases; junction bases not matched to a gene: 15. CDR3 bases: TGTGCCAGTAGTCCCCGAGGGCGATCTAGCGGGACGAACATTCAGTACTTC. Translated, it gives CASSPRGRSSGTNIQYF.

The chain has TRBV15 and TRBJ2-3, with 7 bases that match TRBD2. Germline V gene lookup returns CDR1 LNHNV and CDR2 YYDKDF (reference sequence). The V and J ends lost 3 bases and 2 bases, in that order; junction bases with no gene match: 8. This CDR3 has 16 residues. CDR3 in DNA: TGTGCCACCAGCAGCCCTCTAGCGGAAAACACAGATACGCAGTATTTT. This codes for CATSSPLAENTDTQYF. Filled out from reference TRBV15 and TRBJ2-3, the complete variable domain reads DAMVIQNPRYQVTQFGKPVTLSCSQTLNHNVMYWYQQKSSQAPKLLFHYYDKDFNNEADTPDNFQSRRPNTSFCFLDIRSPGLGDTAMYLCATSSPLAENTDTQYFGPGTRLTVL.

V usage is TRBV4-3 and J usage is TRBJ2-1; D not resolved. The V gene lost 4 bases and the J gene lost 0 bases, with 16 bases spanning the gap. The CDR3 consists of 17 residues. Germline values: CDR1 LGHNA, CDR2 YSLEER. CDR3 sequence reads: CASSLRRRTTSYNEQFF. CDR3 sequence (DNA): TGCGCCAGCAGCCTAAGAAGGAGAACAACCTCCTACAATGAGCAGTTCTTC.

The V call is TRBV7-2, the J call TRBJ1-3; D unresolved. V was cut by 5 bases and J by 0 bases, with 11 bases left in between. Germline values: CDR1 SGHTA, CDR2 FQGNSA. The CDR3 is 15 residues long. The CDR3 sequence: CASSTTANSGNTIYF. DNA of the CDR3: TGTGCCAGCAGCACCACAGCAAACTCTGGAAACACCATATATTTT.

V gene TRBV7-6 combines with J gene TRBJ2-3; D gene uncertain. Germline lookup yields CDR1 SGHVS and CDR2 FNYEAQ. The CDR3 totals 13 residues. The V end was cut by 4 bases, the J end by 2 bases, with 7 bases between. CDR3 region: CASSSQVTDTQYF. The CDR3 nucleotides read TGTGCCAGCAGCTCCCAAGTCACAGATACGCAGTATTTT. Complete variable domain (other parts from reference TRBV7-6 and TRBJ2-3): GAGVSQSPRYKVTKRGQDVALRCDPISGHVSLYWYRQALGQGPEFLTYFNYEAQQDKSGLPNDRFSAERPEGSISTLTIQRTEQRDSAMYRCASSSQVTDTQYFGPGTRLTVL.

The chain carries TRBV7-2 and TRBJ1-4; D is ambiguous. Germline-derived CDR1 and CDR2 are SGHTA and FQGNSA. This CDR3 has 14 residues. Trimming removed 5 bases from V and 0 bases from J, with 7 bases in between. The CDR3 here is CASSRSTTNEKLFF. DNA of the CDR3: TGTGCCAGCAGCCGGAGTACAACTAATGAAAAACTGTTTTTT.

This sequence joins TRBV6-6 and TRBJ1-6, with TRBD1 matching over 10 bases. Trimming at V came to 5 bases and at J to 10 bases, leaving 5 bases not matched to a gene. The CDR3 runs to 14 residues. CDR1 and CDR2 from the germline V gene are MNHNY and SVGAGI (reference sequence). The CDR3 DNA sequence: TGTGCCAGCAGTCCCGGGACAGGGGAGTCACCCCTCCACTTT. It codes for CASSPGTGESPLHF.

This clone was counted only a few times. J is TRBJ2-5 and V is TRBV29-1, with 8 nucleotides matching TRBD2. Looked up from germline, CDR1 is SQVTM and CDR2 is ANQGSEA. The CDR3 loop spans 11 amino acids. The V and J ends lost 7 bases and 3 bases, in that order; junction bases with no gene match: 1. The CDR3 loop is CSAGGEETQYF. As DNA, the CDR3 is TGCAGCGCCGGGGGGGAAGAGACCCAGTACTTC.

The rearrangement uses TRBV6-1 and TRBJ2-3; TRBD1 matches at 8 bases. V lost 8 bases to trimming and J lost 2 bases; unmatched junction nucleotides: 9. The CDR3 is made up of 15 amino acids. Germline CDR1 MNHNS, CDR2 SASEGT. The CDR3 region has the DNA TGTGCCAGCGCACTCAGGGGGCAAGACACAGATACGCAGTATTTT. Translated: CASALRGQDTDTQYF.

This clone has only a few counts. The chain couples TRBV5-1 to TRBJ1-4; no definite D call. V lost 4 bases and J lost 4, with 14 bases in between. The CDR3 consists of 15 residues. From germline, CDR1 is SGHRS and CDR2 YFSETQ. This CDR3 is CASSPEAQLNEKLFF. The CDR3 DNA sequence: TGCGCCAGCAGCCCCGAGGCCCAGCTTAATGAAAAACTGTTTTTT.

A single count supports this clone. The rearrangement joins TRBV10-3 to TRBJ2-1; TRBD2 matches at 12 bases. V was pared by 9 bases and J by 5 bases, with 5 bases of the junction left unmatched. This CDR3 is 14 amino acids long. Germline lookup yields CDR1 ENHRY and CDR2 SYGVKD. The CDR3: CAIRLAGVNNEQFF. The CDR3 region has the DNA TGTGCCATACGACTAGCGGGAGTGAACAATGAGCAGTTCTTC.

This chain links TRBV28 with TRBJ1-2; possibly TRBD1 for D (6 bases). This CDR3 has 14 amino acids. V was clipped by 6 bases and J by 7 bases, with 18 bases between them. The germline CDR1 and CDR2 sequences are MDHEN and SYDVKM. The CDR3 bases are TGTGCCAGCAGCCCACTACCCCGGGACACTGGCTACACCTTC. This gives the protein CASSPLPRDTGYTF.

The CDR3 nucleotides read TGTGCCAGCAGCTTAGAGGCGAGAAACACCATATATTTT. As protein: CASSLEARNTIYF. The chain employs TRBV7-6 and TRBJ1-3, with D hard to call. V was pared by 1 base and J by 5 bases, with 6 bases between. Germline values: CDR1 SGHVS, CDR2 FNYEAQ. The CDR3 sequence is 13 residues long.

This clone was picked up a small number of times. The rearrangement joins TRBV2 to TRBJ1-5; D gene unclear. The V end was cut by 4 bases, the J end by 2 bases, with 6 bases between. CDR3 length equals 13 residues. Germline V gene lookup returns CDR1 SNHLY and CDR2 FYNNEI. For the CDR3, the DNA is TGTGCCAGCAGTGGGAACGGCAATCAGCCCCAGCATTTT. Protein sequence: CASSGNGNQPQHF.